Following are 9 T cell receptor beta chains from one sample sequenced in a study of blood T cell repertoires in COVID-19. The assay was immunoSEQ multiplex PCR, and TCRdb's table has in-frame clones only and misses some. The sample includes approximately 70,000 clones, roughly 90% of them seen just once. Sequencing was performed on peripheral blood. These receptors came from a woman aged 55-70 years with acute or convalescent COVID-19.

The chain has TRBV6-4 and TRBJ1-5; 8 positions agree with TRBD1. Germline V gives CDR1 MRHNA, CDR2 SNTAGT. Trimming at V came to 7 bases and at J to 3 bases, leaving 14 bases not matched to a gene. The CDR3 contains 17 residues. Written as DNA, the CDR3 is TGTGCCAGCACCTCCCCTGGACAGGGTCTCTACAATCAGCCCCAGCATTTT. This translates into CASTSPGQGLYNQPQHF.

This sequence joins TRBV5-6 and TRBJ2-3; TRBD1 is a possible D gene (5 bases). The germline V gene encodes CDR1 SGHDT and CDR2 YYEEEE. V lost 0 bases and J 4 bases, leaving 12 bases between the germline ends. The CDR3 totals 15 residues. The CDR3: CASSLEAGSADTQYF. Written as DNA, the CDR3 is TGTGCCAGCAGCTTGGAGGCAGGGTCGGCAGATACGCAGTATTTT.

The chain carries TRBV4-1 and TRBJ1-2, with D maybe TRBD1 (6 bases). V lost 0 bases to trimming and J lost 12 bases, with 14 bases between them. CDR3 size: 13 residues. CDR1 and CDR2 from the germline V gene are MGHRA and YSYEKL. The CDR3 loop is CASSQDRDTPHTF. The CDR3, as DNA: TGCGCCAGCAGCCAAGACCGGGACACACCTCACACCTTC.

This clone was counted between two and nine times. This chain joins TRBV7-8 and TRBJ1-5, with D tentatively TRBD1 (6 bases). This CDR3 has 19 amino acids. V was shortened by 4 bases and J by 2 bases, with 24 bases between the two germline ends. Germline assignment: CDR1 SGHVS and CDR2 FQNEAQ. The CDR3 DNA follows: TGTGCCAGCAGCTCTCTATCGGGGGGCGGCAAATATCGCAATCAGCCCCAGCATTTT. This gives the protein CASSSLSGGGKYRNQPQHF. Full variable domain (outside the CDR3, taken from reference TRBV7-8 and TRBJ1-5): GAGVSQSPRYKVAKRGQDVALRCDPISGHVSLFWYQQALGQGPEFLTYFQNEAQLDKSGLPSDRFFAERPEGSVSTLKIQRTQQEDSAVYLCASSSLSGGGKYRNQPQHFGDGTRLSIL.

This sequence joins TRBV28 and TRBJ2-7; 7 bases align to TRBD1. The V segment lost 6 bases and the J segment 4 bases; nucleotides outside the gene matches: 3. This CDR3 has 12 residues. CDR1 MDHEN and CDR2 SYDVKM come from the germline V gene. DNA of the CDR3: TGTGCCAGCAGAGGGACAGAATACGAGCAGTACGTC. Amino acid sequence: CASRGTEYEQYV.

This chain connects TRBV21-1 to TRBJ1-5. TRBV21-1 is given as a pseudogene. The length of the CDR3 is 12 residues. The CDR3 reads CASSSRGGPQHF. The CDR3 DNA sequence: TGTGCCAGCAGCTCTCGGGGGGGGCCCCAGCATTTT.

This rearrangement joins TRBV5-8 to TRBJ2-1; 7 bases agree with TRBD1. Per germline, CDR1 SGHTS and CDR2 YDEGEE. This CDR3 contains 15 residues. Losses at the gene ends were 1 base for V and 8 bases for J; bases not matched to a gene: 9. CDR3 sequence reads: CASSLSVRGRDEQFF. The CDR3 DNA reads as TGTGCCAGCAGCTTGTCGGTCAGGGGGAGAGATGAGCAGTTCTTC.

The chain joins TRBV9 to TRBJ2-1, with D possibly being TRBD2 (6 bases). CDR3 length equals 15 residues. Germline CDR1 reads SGDLS; CDR2 reads YYNGEE. The V end lost 3 bases, the J end lost 9 bases, and 19 bases lay between the germline ends. The DNA of the CDR3 is TGTGCCAGCAGCGCCACGGGACTCCCAGGGACTGAGCAGTTCTTC. This codes for CASSATGLPGTEQFF.

This sequence joins TRBV19 and TRBJ1-2; the D is unclear. V shed 3 bases and J shed 5 bases, with 13 bases lying between them. Germline V gene data show CDR1 as LNHDA and CDR2 as SQIVND (reference sequence). The CDR3 is 14 amino acids. Here the CDR3 DNA reads TGTGCCAGTAGTATCGTCCGGGGATCGTATGGCTACACCTTC. Translation: CASSIVRGSYGYTF.